The 28 T cell receptor beta chains below come from one sample, sequenced in a study of identical twins. TCRdb reprocessed the 5' RACE reads with MiXCR, giving one entry per CDR3 protein. The data contain about 890,000 distinct CDR3 sequences, 9% to 15% of them singletons. A further study also used this sample, focusing on yellow fever vaccine responses in identical twins.

The sequencing input was PBMCs. These receptors all stem from a woman aged 18-29 years in good health.

With regard to this clonotype: Since a much larger clone is just one base distant, this may be a read error. The chain couples TRBV12-3 or TRBV12-4 to TRBJ1-6; D is undetermined. CDR3 size: 14 residues. Trimming removed 6 bases at V and 1 base at J, with 7 bases between. The CDR3: CASRRGSYNSPLHF. In DNA form, the CDR3 reads TGTGCCAGCAGACGTGGATCCTATAATTCACCCCTCCACTTT.

V usage is TRBV29-1 and J usage is TRBJ1-3, with a tentative D call TRBD1 (5 bases). The germline V gene has CDR1 SQVTM and CDR2 ANQGSEA. The CDR3 extends over 17 amino acids. V was pared by 1 base and J by 0 bases, with 16 bases between. CDR3 DNA: TGCAGCGTTGAAGGGCGGATCGGGGACCACTCTGGAAACACCATATATTTT. This gives the protein CSVEGRIGDHSGNTIYF.

CDR3 nucleotide sequence: TGTGCCAGCAACTCCGGGACAGGTGCCTACGAGCAGTACTTC. This translates into CASNSGTGAYEQYF. The chain has TRBV6-1 and TRBJ2-7, with 8 bases identical to TRBD1. The germline V gene encodes CDR1 MNHNS and CDR2 SASEGT. This CDR3 has 14 residues. The ends lost 7 bases at V and 2 bases at J; junction bases unmatched: 7.

This clonotype was observed a few times. The V gene is TRBV19, the J gene TRBJ2-2; no clear D gene. The CDR3 is 14 residues long. The V end was cut by 1 base, the J end by 5 bases, with 8 bases between. The germline V gene encodes CDR1 LNHDA and CDR2 SQIVND (reference sequence). The CDR3 coding sequence is TGTGCCAGTAGTATAGGAATCCTAACCGGGGAGCTGTTTTTT. Translating gives CASSIGILTGELFF.

The chain recombines TRBV20-1 with TRBJ2-7; TRBD1 aligns across 9 bases. The V and J ends lost 0 bases and 4 bases, in that order; junction bases with no gene match: 7. CDR3 length equals 15 residues. Germline assignment: CDR1 DFQATT and CDR2 SNEGSKA (reference sequence). The CDR3 is CSARDPGQGGYEQYF. CDR3 sequence (DNA): TGCAGTGCTAGAGACCCGGGACAGGGAGGATACGAGCAGTACTTC.

This clonotype was detected many times. The chain recombines TRBV11-2 with TRBJ2-3; no firm D call. The length of the CDR3 is 15 residues. V was trimmed by 3 bases and J by 1 base, leaving 11 bases between them. Germline V gene lookup returns CDR1 SGHAT and CDR2 FQNNGV. CDR3 bases: TGTGCCAGCAGCTTGGGTCCTGGGGGCACAGATACGCAGTATTTT. It yields the protein CASSLGPGGTDTQYF.

V and J are TRBV18 and TRBJ2-7, with D perhaps matching TRBD1 (6 bases). The CDR3 spans 13 residues. CDR1 and CDR2 from the germline V gene are KGHSH and LQKENI. V lost 2 bases, J lost 3 bases, and 8 bases lay in between. The CDR3 bases are TGTGCCAGCTCACCAACACAGGGCTACGAGCAGTACTTC. Translating it yields CASSPTQGYEQYF.

In this sample, this clonotype turned up many times. This chain uses TRBV28 with TRBJ2-5; possible D gene TRBD2, 6 bases. Germline V lookup: CDR1 MDHEN, CDR2 SYDVKM. V lost 5 bases and J lost 1, with 17 bases in between. The CDR3 spans 16 residues. CDR3 sequence reads: CASSTLGAGTQETQYF. The CDR3, as DNA: TGTGCCAGCAGTACCCTAGGAGCGGGCACCCAAGAGACCCAGTACTTC.

V gene TRBV28 combines with J gene TRBJ2-3; TRBD2 aligns across 8 bases. The germline CDR1 and CDR2 sequences are MDHEN and SYDVKM. V dropped 1 base and J dropped 6; count of bases not matched to a gene: 3. The CDR3 extends over 14 amino acids. The CDR3 DNA sequence: TGTGCCAGCAGTTTATCGGGACTAGATGATACGCAGTATTTT. This codes for CASSLSGLDDTQYF.

In its sample, this clonotype was seen many times. The V call is TRBV12-3 or TRBV12-4, the J call TRBJ2-1; D remains unclear. The CDR3 is made up of 14 amino acids. The V gene lost 2 bases and the J gene lost 6 bases, with 11 bases spanning the gap. The CDR3 sequence is CASSLRPPGNEQFF. DNA of the CDR3: TGTGCCAGCAGTTTACGGCCCCCGGGCAATGAGCAGTTCTTC.

This clonotype has just a few counts. The rearrangement joins TRBV18 to TRBJ2-3, with D perhaps being TRBD1 or TRBD2 (6 bases each). The germline gives CDR1 KGHSH, CDR2 LQKENI. Trimming took 3 bases from V and 3 from J, leaving 10 bases between them. The CDR3 has 14 amino acids. In DNA, the CDR3 is TGTGCCAGCTCACCGCGGGACATAACAGATACGCAGTATTTT. Protein sequence: CASSPRDITDTQYF.

This clonotype was seen a handful of times. Here the CDR3 DNA reads TGTGCCAGCTCACCACAACCTAGCGGGGCCAGCTCCTACAATGAGCAGTTCTTC. Translation gives CASSPQPSGASSYNEQFF. The chain carries TRBV18 and TRBJ2-1; the match to TRBD2 covers 9 bases. Trimming at V came to 1 base and at J to 0 bases, leaving 7 bases not matched to a gene. The CDR3 spans 18 residues. Germline values: CDR1 KGHSH, CDR2 LQKENI.

This clonotype was detected a few times. The DNA of the CDR3 is TGTGCCAGCAGAGGGACAGGGATGGACACTGAAGCTTTCTTT. It translates to CASRGTGMDTEAFF. The rearrangement links TRBV6-1 to TRBJ1-1, with TRBD1 matching 9 bases. V was clipped by 6 bases and J by 3 bases; unmatched bases: 5. This CDR3 has 14 amino acids. The germline gives CDR1 MNHNS, CDR2 SASEGT.

This clonotype came up many times. This chain links TRBV12-3 or TRBV12-4 with TRBJ2-1; D remains unclear. There are 14 residues in the CDR3. V lost 4 bases, J lost 3 bases, and 10 bases lay in between. The CDR3 loop is CASSSPTIYNEQFF. The CDR3 DNA sequence: TGTGCCAGCAGTTCGCCGACCATCTACAATGAGCAGTTCTTC.

There are a few counts of this clonotype. The gene calls are TRBV11-2 and TRBJ2-3; TRBD1 agrees at 10 bases. This CDR3 is 16 amino acids long. The V segment lost 3 bases and the J segment 3 bases; nucleotides outside the gene matches: 6. Germline lookup yields CDR1 SGHAT and CDR2 FQNNGV. The CDR3 here is CASSFHGQGGTDTQYF. The CDR3, as DNA: TGTGCCAGCAGCTTCCACGGACAGGGGGGGACAGATACGCAGTATTTT.

This clonotype was counted between two and nine times. The V and J genes are TRBV24-1 and TRBJ2-2, with 9 bases matching TRBD1. In germline, CDR1 is KGHDR, CDR2 SFDVKD. CDR3 size: 16 residues. The V segment lost 9 bases and the J segment 1 base; nucleotides outside the gene matches: 8. CDR3 protein: CATGPPGQGNTGELFF. CDR3 coding DNA: TGTGCCACCGGACCGCCGGGACAGGGGAACACCGGGGAGCTGTTTTTT.

The chain is built from TRBV5-1 and TRBJ2-3; D is possibly TRBD2 (7 bases). Trimming took 0 bases from V and 2 from J, leaving 16 bases between them. Germline V gene data show CDR1 as SGHRS and CDR2 as YFSETQ. The CDR3 is made up of 17 amino acids. This chain's CDR3 is CASSLEEGGLNTDTQYF. CDR3 bases: TGCGCCAGCAGCTTGGAAGAGGGGGGACTAAACACAGATACGCAGTATTTT.

The rearrangement joins TRBV12-3 or TRBV12-4 to TRBJ2-1, with 15 bases aligning to TRBD2. The CDR3 is made up of 18 amino acids. The junction had 7 bases not matched to a gene; V was cut back by 3 bases and J by 4 bases. The DNA for the CDR3 is TGTGCCAGCAGTTTGCCGAGCGGACTAGCGGGAGGGTACAATGAGCAGTTCTTC. Translation gives CASSLPSGLAGGYNEQFF.

This clonotype showed up just a few times. The chain has TRBV7-9 and TRBJ2-7; 9 bases agree with TRBD1. After removal of 5 bases from V and 5 bases from J, the junction contained 25 bases not matched to a gene. CDR3 size: 20 residues. Germline V lookup: CDR1 SEHNR, CDR2 FQNEAQ (reference sequence). CDR3 nucleotide sequence: TGTGCCAGCAGCACAAAGACCGGGACAGGGCCTTTTGGGAGGTCCCACGAGCAGTACTTC. Translation gives CASSTKTGTGPFGRSHEQYF. The full variable domain, rest sourced from reference TRBV7-9 and TRBJ2-7, is DTGVSQNPRHKITKRGQNVTFRCDPISEHNRLYWYRQTLGQGPEFLTYFQNEAQLEKSRLLSDRFSAERPKGSFSTLEIQRTEQGDSAMYLCASSTKTGTGPFGRSHEQYFGPGTRLTVT.

This clonotype was counted many times. The CDR3 reads CASSYTGLSTDTQYF. For the CDR3, the DNA is TGTGCCAGCAGTTACACGGGACTTAGCACAGATACGCAGTATTTT. J is TRBJ2-3 and V is TRBV6-5; D is possibly TRBD2 (6 bases). CDR1 is MNHEY, CDR2 SVGAGI, per germline. CDR3 length equals 15 residues. V was clipped by 2 bases and J by 0 bases, with 9 bases between them.

The J gene is TRBJ2-2, the V gene TRBV6-5; TRBD1 is a possible D gene (6 bases). Germline V CDR1 and CDR2: MNHEY, SVGAGI. V shed 0 bases and J shed 8 bases, with 13 bases lying between them. This CDR3 contains 15 residues. The CDR3 sequence: CASSYSRGRAGELFF. The CDR3 nucleotides read TGTGCCAGCAGTTACTCCAGGGGACGCGCTGGGGAGCTGTTTTTT.

A few counts support this clonotype. The rearrangement uses TRBV2 and TRBJ2-2; TRBD2 matches at 14 bases. Germline trimming cut 7 bases from V and 5 bases from J; bases unmatched to any gene: 6. The CDR3 totals 16 residues. Germline CDR1 and CDR2: SNHLY and FYNNEI. The CDR3 here is CASTLRLAGGTGELFF. The CDR3 DNA follows: TGTGCCAGCACCCTTCGACTAGCGGGAGGGACCGGGGAGCTGTTTTTT.

This clonotype was seen repeatedly, ten times or more. This rearrangement joins TRBV4-1 to TRBJ2-7; D possibly corresponds to TRBD1 (5 bases). Trimming left V 0 bases short and J 2 bases short, with 14 bases between. Germline V CDR1 and CDR2: MGHRA, YSYEKL. This CDR3 has 16 amino acids. CDR3 protein: CASSQESGGQTYEQYF. The CDR3 coding sequence is TGCGCCAGCAGCCAAGAGTCAGGCGGACAAACCTACGAGCAGTACTTC.

The chain carries TRBV24-1 and TRBJ2-7; TRBD1 aligns across 7 bases. This CDR3 is 13 amino acids long. With 9 bases clipped from V and 3 bases from J, the junction kept 7 bases outside the gene matches. Germline CDR1 and CDR2: KGHDR and SFDVKD. The CDR3 DNA is TGTGCCACCGGAGACCCAGGGGGCTACGAGCAGTACTTC. Translating gives CATGDPGGYEQYF.

V gene TRBV18 combines with J gene TRBJ2-3; 7 nucleotides match TRBD2. Germline CDR1 and CDR2: KGHSH and LQKENI. V gave up 6 bases and J gave up 3 bases; unmatched junction bases: 6. This CDR3 has 14 residues. The CDR3 coding sequence is TGTGCCAGCTCTGCCCAGGGAGGGACAGATACGCAGTATTTT. It yields the protein CASSAQGGTDTQYF. Variable domain in full (rest from reference TRBV18 and TRBJ2-3): NAGVMQNPRHLVRRRGQEARLRCSPMKGHSHVYWYRQLPEEGLKFMVYLQKENIIDESGMPKERFSAEFPKEGPSILRIQQVVRGDSAAYFCASSAQGGTDTQYFGPGTRLTVL.

This clonotype was detected a few times. The chain employs TRBV12-3 or TRBV12-4 and TRBJ2-5; 10 nucleotides align to TRBD2. This CDR3 is built from 20 residues. V gave up 2 bases and J gave up 0 bases; unmatched junction bases: 15. CDR3 residues: CASSLQPSGGVALYQETQYF. CDR3 nucleotides: TGTGCCAGCAGTTTACAACCCAGCGGGGGGGTGGCCCTGTACCAAGAGACCCAGTACTTC.

This clonotype occurred many times. This sequence joins TRBV6-5 and TRBJ2-3, with a weak D call TRBD1 (5 bases). Germline CDR1 is MNHEY and CDR2 is SVGAGI. V lost 4 bases and J 1 base, leaving 12 bases between the germline ends. CDR3 length equals 15 residues. The CDR3 DNA follows: TGTGCCAGCAGTTTAGGGCCAGGGCGCACAGATACGCAGTATTTT. Residues: CASSLGPGRTDTQYF.

In its sample, this clonotype was seen a few times. The chain links TRBV10-3 to TRBJ2-1; D gene unclear. The CDR3 is 15 residues long. Germline V gives CDR1 ENHRY, CDR2 SYGVKD. V shed 5 bases and J shed 0 bases, with 11 bases lying between them. The CDR3 spells CAISFISSSYNEQFF. DNA of the CDR3: TGTGCCATCAGTTTCATATCTAGCTCCTACAATGAGCAGTTCTTC.